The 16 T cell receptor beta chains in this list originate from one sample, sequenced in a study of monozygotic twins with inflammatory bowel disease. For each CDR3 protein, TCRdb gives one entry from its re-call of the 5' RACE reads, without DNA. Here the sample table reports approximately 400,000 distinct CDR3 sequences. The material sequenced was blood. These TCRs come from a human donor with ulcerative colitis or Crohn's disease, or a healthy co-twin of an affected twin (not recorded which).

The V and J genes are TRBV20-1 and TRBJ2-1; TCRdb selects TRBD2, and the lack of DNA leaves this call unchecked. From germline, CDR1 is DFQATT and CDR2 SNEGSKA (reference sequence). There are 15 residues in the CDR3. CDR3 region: CSAFYLAGGLNEQFF.

CDR3 in amino acids: CASSLGRGTYEQYF. V is TRBV12-3 or TRBV12-4 and J is TRBJ2-7; TCRdb indicates TRBD2, and absent DNA this call remains unverified. This CDR3 region has 14 residues.

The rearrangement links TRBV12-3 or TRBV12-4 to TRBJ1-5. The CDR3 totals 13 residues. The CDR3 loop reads CASSLRTAQPQHF.

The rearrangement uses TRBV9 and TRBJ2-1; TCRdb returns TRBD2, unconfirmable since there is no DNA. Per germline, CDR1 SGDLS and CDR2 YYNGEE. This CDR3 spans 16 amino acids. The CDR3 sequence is CASSVESRSGRSEQFF.

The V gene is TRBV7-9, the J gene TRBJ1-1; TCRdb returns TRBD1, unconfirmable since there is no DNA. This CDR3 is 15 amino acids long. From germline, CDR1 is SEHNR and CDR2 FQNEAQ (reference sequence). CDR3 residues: CASSPWDRAAFEAFF. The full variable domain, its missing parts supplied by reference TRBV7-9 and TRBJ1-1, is DTGVSQNPRHKITKRGQNVTFRCDPISEHNRLYWYRQTLGQGPEFLTYFQNEAQLEKSRLLSDRFSAERPKGSFSTLEIQRTEQGDSAMYLCASSPWDRAAFEAFFGQGTRLTVV.

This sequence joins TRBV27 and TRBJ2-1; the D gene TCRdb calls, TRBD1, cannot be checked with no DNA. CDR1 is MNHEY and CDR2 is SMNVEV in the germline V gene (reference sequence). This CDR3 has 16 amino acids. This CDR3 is CASSRQRGGLYNEQFF.

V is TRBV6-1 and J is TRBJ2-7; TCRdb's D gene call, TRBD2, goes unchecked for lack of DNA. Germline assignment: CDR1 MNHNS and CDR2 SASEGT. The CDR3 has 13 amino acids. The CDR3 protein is CASSALAGYEQYF.

The CDR3 here is CASSFRDRLINEQFF. The chain joins TRBV7-2 to TRBJ2-1; TCRdb's D call of TRBD1 is untestable without DNA. Germline V gene sequence: CDR1 SGHTA, CDR2 FQGNSA. The CDR3 covers 15 residues.

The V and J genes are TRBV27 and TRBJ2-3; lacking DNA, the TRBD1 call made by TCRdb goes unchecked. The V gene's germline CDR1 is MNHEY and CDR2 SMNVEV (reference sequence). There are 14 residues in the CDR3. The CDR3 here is CASSLYREADTQYF.

The CDR3 protein is CASSLGFDTRALEEQFF. The chain has TRBV7-9 and TRBJ2-1; the D call of TRBD2 rests on TCRdb alone, since no DNA is present to check it. CDR3 length equals 17 residues. Germline values: CDR1 SEHNR, CDR2 FQNEAQ (reference sequence). Looking up the rest from reference TRBV7-9 and TRBJ2-1 gives the full variable domain: DTGVSQNPRHKITKRGQNVTFRCDPISEHNRLYWYRQTLGQGPEFLTYFQNEAQLEKSRLLSDRFSAERPKGSFSTLEIQRTEQGDSAMYLCASSLGFDTRALEEQFFGPGTRLTVL.

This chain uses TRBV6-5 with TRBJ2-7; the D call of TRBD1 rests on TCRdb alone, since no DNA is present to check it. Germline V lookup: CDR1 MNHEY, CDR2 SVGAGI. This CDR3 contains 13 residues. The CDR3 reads CASFAPGSYEQYF.

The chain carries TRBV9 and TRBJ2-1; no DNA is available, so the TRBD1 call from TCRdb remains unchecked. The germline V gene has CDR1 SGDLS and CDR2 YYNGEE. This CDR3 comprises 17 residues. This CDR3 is CASSVVGGGSSRNEQFF. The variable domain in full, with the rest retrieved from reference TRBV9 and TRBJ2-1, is DSGVTQTPKHLITATGQRVTLRCSPRSGDLSVYWYQQSLDQGLQFLIQYYNGEERAKGNILERFSAQQFPDLHSELNLSSLELGDSALYFCASSVVGGGSSRNEQFFGPGTRLTVL.

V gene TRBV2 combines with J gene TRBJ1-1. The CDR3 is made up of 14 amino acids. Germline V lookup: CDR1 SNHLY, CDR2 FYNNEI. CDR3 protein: CASLREGGLAEAFF.

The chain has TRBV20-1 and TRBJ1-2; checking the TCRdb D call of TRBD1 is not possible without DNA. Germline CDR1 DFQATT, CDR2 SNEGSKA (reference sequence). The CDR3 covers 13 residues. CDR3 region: CSARVPGGYGYTF.

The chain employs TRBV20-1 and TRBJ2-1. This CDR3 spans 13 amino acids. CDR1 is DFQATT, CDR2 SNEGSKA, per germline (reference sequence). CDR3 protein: CSAREVSRNEQFF.

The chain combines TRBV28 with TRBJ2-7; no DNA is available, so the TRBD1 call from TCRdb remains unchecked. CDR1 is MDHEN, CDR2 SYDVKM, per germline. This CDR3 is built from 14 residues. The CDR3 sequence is CASSLRGGSYEQYF.